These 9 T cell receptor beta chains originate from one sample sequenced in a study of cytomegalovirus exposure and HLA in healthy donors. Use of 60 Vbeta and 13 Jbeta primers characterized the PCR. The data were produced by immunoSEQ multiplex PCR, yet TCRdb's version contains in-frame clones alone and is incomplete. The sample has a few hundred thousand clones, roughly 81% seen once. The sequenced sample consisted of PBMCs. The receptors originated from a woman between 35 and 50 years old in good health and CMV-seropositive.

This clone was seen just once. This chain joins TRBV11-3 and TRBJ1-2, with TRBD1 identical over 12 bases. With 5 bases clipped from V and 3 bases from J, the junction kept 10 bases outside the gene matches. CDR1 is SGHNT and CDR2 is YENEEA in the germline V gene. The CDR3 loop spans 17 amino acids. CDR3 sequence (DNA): TGTGCCAGCAGCCCTGGGACAGGGGGCCGGTCGGACTATGGCTACACCTTC. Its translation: CASSPGTGGRSDYGYTF.

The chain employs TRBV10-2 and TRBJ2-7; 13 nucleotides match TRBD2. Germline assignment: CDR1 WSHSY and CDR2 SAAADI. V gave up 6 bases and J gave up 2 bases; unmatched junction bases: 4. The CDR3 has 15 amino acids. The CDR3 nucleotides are TGCGCCAGCAGGAAGGGACTAGCGGGAACCTACGAGCAGTACTTC. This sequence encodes CASRKGLAGTYEQYF.

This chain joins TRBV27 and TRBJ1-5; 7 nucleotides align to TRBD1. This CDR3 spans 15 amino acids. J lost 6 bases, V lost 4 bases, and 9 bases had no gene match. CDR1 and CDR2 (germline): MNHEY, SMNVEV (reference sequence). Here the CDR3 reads CASSSGQVSLQPQHF. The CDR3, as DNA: TGTGCCAGCAGTTCCGGACAGGTATCGCTTCAGCCCCAGCATTTT.

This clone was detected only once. The CDR3 here is CSVEAARVLYNEQFF. In DNA form, the CDR3 reads TGCAGCGTTGAAGCGGCACGGGTATTATACAATGAGCAGTTCTTC. The chain uses TRBV29-1 and TRBJ2-1; D remains ambiguous. The V gene's germline CDR1 is SQVTM and CDR2 ANQGSEA. V was clipped by 1 base and J by 4 bases, with 14 bases between them. The CDR3 runs to 15 residues.

The CDR3 sequence is CASSPQDRVVYGYTF. DNA of the CDR3: TGTGCCAGCTCACCTCAGGACAGGGTCGTTTATGGCTACACCTTC. The chain carries TRBV18 and TRBJ1-2; 8 bases align to TRBD1. The germline CDR1 and CDR2 sequences are KGHSH and LQKENI. This CDR3 contains 15 residues. V shed 3 bases, J shed 5 bases, and the junction held 8 bases outside the gene matches.

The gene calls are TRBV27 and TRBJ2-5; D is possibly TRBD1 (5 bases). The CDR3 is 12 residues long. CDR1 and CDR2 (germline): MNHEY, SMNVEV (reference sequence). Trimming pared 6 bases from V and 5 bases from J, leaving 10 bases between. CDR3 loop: CASRRGVETQYF. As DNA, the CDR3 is TGTGCCAGCAGAAGGGGTGTGGAGACCCAGTACTTC.

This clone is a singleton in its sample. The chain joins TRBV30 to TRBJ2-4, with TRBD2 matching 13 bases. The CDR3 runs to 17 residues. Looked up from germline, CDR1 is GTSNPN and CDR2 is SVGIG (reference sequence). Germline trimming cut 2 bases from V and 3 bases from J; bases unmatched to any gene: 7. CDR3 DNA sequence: TGTGCCTGGAGTAGAGGACTAGCGGGAGTGCGCAAAAACATTCAGTACTTC. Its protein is CAWSRGLAGVRKNIQYF.

As DNA, the CDR3 is TGTGCCAGCAGTTTATTTGGGGGGGGTATGAACACTGAAGCTTTCTTT. Translation gives CASSLFGGGMNTEAFF. J is TRBJ1-1 and V is TRBV27; D might be TRBD1 (5 bases). Germline assignment: CDR1 MNHEY and CDR2 SMNVEV (reference sequence). This CDR3 spans 16 amino acids. The V gene lost 1 base and the J gene lost 0 bases, with 12 bases spanning the gap.

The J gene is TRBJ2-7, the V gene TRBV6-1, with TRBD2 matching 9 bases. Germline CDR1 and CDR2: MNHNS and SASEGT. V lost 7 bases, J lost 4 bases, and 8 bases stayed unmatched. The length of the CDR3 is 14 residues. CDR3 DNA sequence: TGTGCCAGCACGCGGGAGGGTCCCGTATACGAGCAGTACTTC. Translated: CASTREGPVYEQYF.